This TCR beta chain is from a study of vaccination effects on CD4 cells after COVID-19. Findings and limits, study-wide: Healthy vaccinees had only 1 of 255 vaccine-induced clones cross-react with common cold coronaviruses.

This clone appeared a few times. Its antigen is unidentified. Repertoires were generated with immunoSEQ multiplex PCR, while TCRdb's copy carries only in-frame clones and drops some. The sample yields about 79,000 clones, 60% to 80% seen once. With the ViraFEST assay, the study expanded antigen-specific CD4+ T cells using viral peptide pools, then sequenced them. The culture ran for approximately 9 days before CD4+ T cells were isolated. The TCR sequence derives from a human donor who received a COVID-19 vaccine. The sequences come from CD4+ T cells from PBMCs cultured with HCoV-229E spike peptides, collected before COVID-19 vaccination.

The CDR3: CASKLGPTEAFF. CDR3 nucleotides: TGTGCCAGCAAACTGGGGCCGACGGAAGCTTTCTTT. This sequence joins TRBV6-5 and TRBJ1-1; a possible D gene is TRBD1 (5 bases). Germline assignment: CDR1 MNHEY and CDR2 SVGAGI. V gave up 7 bases and J gave up 8 bases, with 14 bases separating them. This CDR3 is 12 amino acids long.